The present TCR beta chain was sequenced within a study of blood T cells in healthy people across ages. General study results and limits: Naive T cell percentage strongly correlated with TCR beta diversity.

Many counts were recorded for this clonotype. Its antigen is not known. Through a sample-barcoded 5' primer and a J-beta primer mix, a second PCR was run for roughly 6 to 11 cycles. TCRdb reprocessed the 5' RACE reads via MiXCR and lists one record per CDR3 protein. The sample records about 840,000 distinct CDR3 sequences, almost 30% being singletons. Germline V gene sequence: CDR1 SGHRS, CDR2 YFSETQ. The ends lost 0 bases at V and 3 bases at J; junction bases unmatched: 11. The CDR3 sequence is 17 residues long. In addition, the sample was reused for a study of T cells of mothers and their children. From that report: Mothers yielded over 8 million CDR3 reads, children approximately 2.8 million each.

The sequenced sample consisted of blood. The chain employs TRBV5-1 and TRBJ2-7; 8 nucleotides align to TRBD1. This clonotype originated in a woman between 35 and 50 years old in good health. The CDR3 DNA is TGCGCCAGCAGCTTGGAGGGCAGGGGGCGACCGTTCTACGAGCAGTACTTC. Translated: CASSLEGRGRPFYEQYF.